The subject of this entry is one T cell receptor beta chain. These data originate in a study of shared clonotypes between healthy human individuals. Between the trimmed V and J ends, which lost 4 bases and 6 bases, there was a span of 19 bases. Germline-derived CDR1 and CDR2 are MNHEY and SVGAGI. The length of the CDR3 is 15 residues. Assay: immunoSEQ multiplex PCR; the TCRdb copy retains only in-frame clones and omits some. The sample has 2.3 million or so clones, approximately 93% seen once. Sequenced input: naive CD4+ T cells from PBMCs. The subset here: CD45RA+ positively selected. The V call is TRBV6-5, the J call TRBJ2-7; D possibly matches TRBD1 or TRBD2 (5 bases each). The TCR sequence derives from a man aged 18 to 30 in good health. Some clones in this sample may be carry-over from other donors' samples. CDR3 DNA: TGTGCCAGCAGTTCCGGCGGGCAGGGAGAGGGCGAGCAGTACTTC. This sequence encodes CASSSGGQGEGEQYF.